Below, 27 T cell receptor beta chains from the same sample are listed, as sequenced in a study of T cells in Graves' hyperthyroidism and ophthalmopathy. RNA transcripts yielded amplified TCR beta CDR3 regions. HTBI primers were used for first-round RT-PCR of the TCR CDR3. TCRdb used MiXCR to reprocess the multiplex PCR reads, holding one entry per CDR3 protein. The repertoire holds 650,000 to 850,000 distinct CDR3 sequences, with over 15% as singletons. Sequencing was done on a sample of blood. The receptors originated from a woman in her forties or fifties with Graves' hyperthyroidism that later progressed to Graves' ophthalmopathy.

This clonotype was counted a few times. The chain carries TRBV4-1 and TRBJ1-1; the D is unclear. This CDR3 spans 13 amino acids. Germline V gene sequence: CDR1 MGHRA, CDR2 YSYEKL. V lost 4 bases and J 11 bases, leaving 17 bases between the germline ends. CDR3 sequence: CASSPLGSTVAFF. In nucleotides, the CDR3 is TGCGCCAGCAGCCCCCTAGGGTCAACGGTGGCTTTCTTT.

The V and J genes are TRBV25-1 and TRBJ2-7, with a tentative D call TRBD2 (6 bases). The CDR3 length is 14 residues. CDR1 is MGHDK, CDR2 SYGVNS, per germline. V was trimmed by 1 base and J by 9 bases, leaving 16 bases between them. CDR3: CASSEFGGAIGQYF. The CDR3 region has the DNA TGTGCCAGCAGTGAATTTGGAGGGGCAATCGGGCAGTACTTC.

This clonotype showed up just a few times. J is TRBJ1-2 and V is TRBV6-5, with D perhaps matching TRBD1 (5 bases). The CDR3 has 13 amino acids. Deletions cut 7 bases from V and 5 bases from J, with 14 bases between. The germline V gene has CDR1 MNHEY and CDR2 SVGAGI. CDR3 sequence: CASIFLGGYGYTF. CDR3 bases: TGTGCCAGCATTTTTCTGGGGGGTTATGGCTACACCTTC.

This clonotype was detected many times. V gene TRBV7-9 combines with J gene TRBJ2-3, with D unresolved. This CDR3 has 14 amino acids. The V gene lost 6 bases and the J gene lost 0 bases, with 10 bases spanning the gap. Germline V gene data show CDR1 as SEHNR and CDR2 as FQNEAQ (reference sequence). CDR3 loop: CASRVSTSTDTQYF. CDR3 DNA sequence: TGTGCCAGCAGAGTTAGTACTAGCACAGATACGCAGTATTTT.

This clonotype was recorded at least ten times. This sequence joins TRBV3-1 and TRBJ2-5, with 11 bases matching TRBD2. Germline trimming cut 5 bases from V and 4 bases from J; bases unmatched to any gene: 6. The CDR3 runs to 15 residues. Germline-derived CDR1 and CDR2 are LGHDT and YNNKEL (reference sequence). The CDR3: CASSKTSGKGETQYF. Written as DNA, the CDR3 is TGTGCCAGCAGCAAGACTAGCGGGAAGGGAGAGACCCAGTACTTC.

The V gene is TRBV6-4, the J gene TRBJ1-5; D remains unclear. This CDR3 comprises 13 residues. The germline V gene has CDR1 MRHNA and CDR2 SNTAGT. Here the CDR3 DNA reads TGTGCAGCCGCAGAGTGTAGCAATCAGCCCCAGCATTTT. Protein: CAAAECSNQPQHF.

This clonotype was recorded once. The chain employs TRBV20-1 and TRBJ1-3, with D perhaps matching TRBD1 (6 bases). Trimming took 6 bases from V and 3 from J, leaving 15 bases between them. The CDR3 length is 14 residues. The germline V gene has CDR1 DFQATT and CDR2 SNEGSKA (reference sequence). The CDR3 reads CSASGAGDGNTIYF. The CDR3 DNA is TGCAGTGCATCAGGGGCAGGAGATGGAAACACCATATATTTT.

The table lists this clonotype with many counts. The V and J genes are TRBV2 and TRBJ2-7; possibly TRBD1 for D (7 bases). The CDR3 sequence is 14 residues long. Per germline, CDR1 SNHLY and CDR2 FYNNEI. The V end was cut by 4 bases, the J end by 4 bases, with 14 bases between. CDR3 DNA sequence: TGTGCCAGCAGTGGGGGGGACAGTAGTTACGAGCAGTACTTC. Amino acids: CASSGGDSSYEQYF.

This clonotype was recorded many times. V is TRBV6-2 or TRBV6-3 and J is TRBJ1-2; 8 bases are shared with TRBD1. Germline V CDR1 and CDR2: MNHEY, SVGEGT. With 4 bases clipped from V and 5 bases from J, the junction kept 9 bases outside the gene matches. This CDR3 spans 15 amino acids. CDR3: CASSSTGVVKYGYTF. CDR3 DNA: TGTGCCAGCAGTTCGACAGGGGTTGTTAAGTATGGCTACACCTTC.

With respect to this clonotype: The junction shows a germline mismatch at one end, possibly a read error. The genes are TRBV7-9 and TRBJ1-5; no clear D gene. This CDR3 has 10 amino acids. In germline, CDR1 is SEHNR, CDR2 FQNEAQ (reference sequence). CDR3 in DNA: TGTGCCCGCAGGAATCAGCCCCAGCATTTT. It encodes CARRNQPQHF.

This clonotype has only a few counts. The chain is built from TRBV6-1 and TRBJ2-7, with TRBD1 identical over 7 bases. V dropped 5 bases and J dropped 3; count of bases not matched to a gene: 10. Germline loops: CDR1 MNHNS, CDR2 SASEGT. This CDR3 spans 15 amino acids. The CDR3 DNA sequence: TGTGCCAGCAGTCTTTCACCGGGACAGAGCTACGAGCAGTACTTC. It encodes CASSLSPGQSYEQYF.

This clonotype was counted a few times. The chain links TRBV19 to TRBJ2-5; 12 bases line up with TRBD2. The CDR3 extends over 18 amino acids. Germline loops: CDR1 LNHDA, CDR2 SQIVND (reference sequence). The V gene end was trimmed by 3 bases and the J gene end by 5 bases; junction bases not matched to a gene: 13. CDR3 in DNA: TGTGCCAGTAGTATCTCACTAGCGGGGGGCCCTTCCTGGGAGACCCAGTACTTC. Its translation is CASSISLAGGPSWETQYF.

This clonotype was seen only a few times. At one of its ends the junction is not consistent with the germline gene, which may arise from a read error. The chain carries TRBV12-5 and TRBJ2-7; D is unresolved. The CDR3 is 16 residues long. Germline V gene data show CDR1 as LGHNT and CDR2 as FRNRAP. DNA of the CDR3: TGTGCTAGTGGTTTGGTAGACCTCGACTTTTCCTTCGAGCAGTACTTC. This gives the protein CASGLVDLDFSFEQYF.

The chain has TRBV7-6 and TRBJ2-7, with TRBD1 matching over 9 bases. The germline V gene has CDR1 SGHVS and CDR2 FNYEAQ. The V gene end was trimmed by 5 bases and the J gene end by 7 bases; junction bases not matched to a gene: 12. This CDR3 contains 15 residues. CDR3 in DNA: TGTGCCAGCAGCCCCCGGGACAGGGAATTCCGGGAGCAGTACTTC. It is translated as CASSPRDREFREQYF.

In this sample, this clonotype turned up a few times. The chain combines TRBV2 with TRBJ1-5; TRBD1 matches 9 bases. CDR3 size: 13 residues. Germline loops: CDR1 SNHLY, CDR2 FYNNEI. V shed 9 bases, J shed 9 bases, and the junction held 9 bases outside the gene matches. CDR3 sequence (DNA): TGTGCCAGTAGCCCGGGACAGGGTCCGCCCCAGCATTTT. Translated: CASSPGQGPPQHF.

Only a few counts were recorded for this clonotype. The chain links TRBV19 to TRBJ1-5; 7 nucleotides line up with TRBD1. The V gene end was trimmed by 6 bases and the J gene end by 6 bases; junction bases not matched to a gene: 8. CDR1 is LNHDA, CDR2 SQIVND, per germline (reference sequence). The CDR3 is 14 residues long. CDR3: CASRPQGEGQPQHF. CDR3 bases: TGTGCCAGTAGACCCCAGGGGGAGGGTCAGCCCCAGCATTTT.

The chain recombines TRBV7-2 with TRBJ2-5; no clear D gene. Trimming stripped 5 bases from V and 4 bases from J, with 14 bases between. This CDR3 comprises 14 residues. From germline, CDR1 is SGHTA and CDR2 FQGNSA. CDR3 sequence reads: CASSHLGNTETQYF. DNA of the CDR3: TGTGCCAGCAGCCATCTAGGGAATACAGAGACCCAGTACTTC. The entire variable domain, with the rest obtained from reference TRBV7-2 and TRBJ2-5, is as follows: GAGVSQSPSNKVTEKGKDVELRCDPISGHTALYWYRQSLGQGLEFLIYFQGNSAPDKSGLPSDRFSAERTGGSVSTLTIQRTQQEDSAVYLCASSHLGNTETQYFGPGTRLLVL.

This clonotype was detected ten times or more. The V call is TRBV20-1, the J call TRBJ2-5, with 8 bases identical to TRBD1. CDR3 length: 15 residues. CDR1 and CDR2 from the germline V gene are DFQATT and SNEGSKA (reference sequence). V shed 3 bases, J shed 5 bases, and the junction held 11 bases outside the gene matches. CDR3 in amino acids: CSASGPFGQGETQYF. For the CDR3, the DNA is TGCAGTGCTAGCGGACCATTCGGACAGGGCGAGACCCAGTACTTC.

This clonotype was observed at least ten times. CDR3 sequence reads: CASSPPASGDEQYF. The CDR3 coding sequence is TGTGCCAGCTCACCACCGGCAAGCGGGGACGAGCAGTACTTC. This chain links TRBV18 with TRBJ2-7, with 7 bases aligning to TRBD2. The CDR3 sequence is 14 residues long. The V segment lost 0 bases and the J segment 5 bases; nucleotides outside the gene matches: 4. Looked up from germline, CDR1 is KGHSH and CDR2 is LQKENI. Full variable domain (missing parts from reference TRBV18 and TRBJ2-7): NAGVMQNPRHLVRRRGQEARLRCSPMKGHSHVYWYRQLPEEGLKFMVYLQKENIIDESGMPKERFSAEFPKEGPSILRIQQVVRGDSAAYFCASSPPASGDEQYFGPGTRLTVT.

As for this clonotype: This could be a read error, since a much larger clone is one nucleotide away. This chain uses TRBV30 with TRBJ1-6; a weak D match, TRBD1 (6 bases). Germline CDR1 is GTSNPN and CDR2 is SVGIG (reference sequence). Between the trimmed V and J ends, which lost 8 bases and 10 bases, there was a span of 24 bases. The CDR3 covers 15 residues. CDR3 residues: CARDGRDKTRSPLHF. The DNA of the CDR3 is TGTGCCCGTGACGGGAGGGACAAGACTCGATCACCCCTCCACTTT.

Remarks on this clonotype: A much bigger clone sits one base away, suggesting this may be a read error. The chain links TRBV4-1 to TRBJ1-2, with D hard to call. Germline CDR1 MGHRA, CDR2 YSYEKL. The V end lost 4 bases, the J end lost 4 bases, and 13 bases lay between the germline ends. CDR3 length equals 14 residues. CDR3 protein: CASSPADGLYGYTF. DNA for the CDR3: TGCGCCAGCAGCCCAGCGGACGGGCTCTATGGCTACACCTTC.

Only a few counts were recorded for this clonotype. The chain has TRBV5-1 and TRBJ2-7; D may be TRBD2 (6 bases). With 0 bases removed from V and 5 bases from J, the gap between germline ends came to 15 bases. CDR1 is SGHRS and CDR2 is YFSETQ in the germline V gene. The CDR3 runs to 15 residues. CDR3 coding DNA: TGCGCCAGCAGCTTGGGGCTAGCGAGGGGAAACGAGCAGTACTTC. Residues: CASSLGLARGNEQYF.

This clonotype turned up a few times. V and J are TRBV6-1 and TRBJ1-5; unclear D gene. V was cut by 1 base and J by 5 bases, with 9 bases left in between. The CDR3 has 14 residues. Germline CDR1 MNHNS, CDR2 SASEGT. The DNA of the CDR3 is TGTGCCAGCAGTGAAGTCGGCGGTTATCAGCCCCAGCATTTT. Translating gives CASSEVGGYQPQHF.

This clonotype has more than one count but fewer than ten. The chain combines TRBV2 with TRBJ1-2, with 9 bases aligning to TRBD1. CDR1 SNHLY and CDR2 FYNNEI come from the germline V gene. The CDR3 sequence is 14 residues long. The ends lost 6 bases at V and 2 bases at J; junction bases unmatched: 4. The CDR3 spells CASRPTGGNYGYTF. The CDR3 nucleotides are TGTGCCAGCAGACCAACAGGGGGCAACTATGGCTACACCTTC.

This clonotype appeared many times. The chain uses TRBV6-1 and TRBJ2-1; the match to TRBD1 covers 12 bases. V was clipped by 8 bases and J by 7 bases; unmatched bases: 12. The CDR3 spans 16 residues. CDR1 is MNHNS, CDR2 SASEGT, per germline. In DNA form, the CDR3 reads TGTGCCAGCTCCAATTCCGGGACAGGGGGCTGGAATGAGCAGTTCTTC. Amino acid sequence: CASSNSGTGGWNEQFF.

The V and J genes are TRBV6-1 and TRBJ2-5; TRBD1 matches 12 bases. The CDR3 loop spans 20 amino acids. Germline assignment: CDR1 MNHNS and CDR2 SASEGT. The ends lost 4 bases at V and 0 bases at J; junction bases unmatched: 15. The CDR3 DNA reads as TGTGCCAGCAGTGGGGCCAGGGGACAGGGGGCGAATCCGTACCAAGAGACCCAGTACTTC. This sequence encodes CASSGARGQGANPYQETQYF.

This clonotype was seen more than once but under ten times. This may come from a read error, since a much larger clone is one base off. This chain joins TRBV5-1 and TRBJ1-1; D is undetermined. Germline CDR1 SGHRS, CDR2 YFSETQ. The CDR3 spans 14 residues. CDR3 nucleotides: TGCGTCAGCAGCTTGGTGTTCCTGAACACTGAAGCTTTCTTT. Translating gives CVSSLVFLNTEAFF.